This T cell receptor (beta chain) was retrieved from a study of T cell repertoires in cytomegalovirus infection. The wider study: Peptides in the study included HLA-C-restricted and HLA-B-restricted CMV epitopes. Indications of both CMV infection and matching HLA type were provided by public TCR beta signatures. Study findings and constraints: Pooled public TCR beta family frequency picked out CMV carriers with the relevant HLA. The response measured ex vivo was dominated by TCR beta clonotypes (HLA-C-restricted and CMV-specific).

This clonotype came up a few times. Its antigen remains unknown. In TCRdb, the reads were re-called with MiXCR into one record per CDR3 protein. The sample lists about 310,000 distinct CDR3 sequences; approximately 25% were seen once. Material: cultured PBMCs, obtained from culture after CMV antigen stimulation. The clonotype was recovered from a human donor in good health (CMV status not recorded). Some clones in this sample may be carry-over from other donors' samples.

The CDR3 sequence is CASSVPGRYTEAFF. In DNA, the CDR3 is TGTGCCAGCAGCGTCCCGGGGCGGTACACTGAAGCTTTCTTT. V gene TRBV11-2 combines with J gene TRBJ1-1; D possibly corresponds to TRBD1 (5 bases). In germline, CDR1 is SGHAT, CDR2 FQNNGV. Trimming took off 5 bases at V and 3 bases at J, with 13 bases between the two ends. The CDR3 contains 14 residues.